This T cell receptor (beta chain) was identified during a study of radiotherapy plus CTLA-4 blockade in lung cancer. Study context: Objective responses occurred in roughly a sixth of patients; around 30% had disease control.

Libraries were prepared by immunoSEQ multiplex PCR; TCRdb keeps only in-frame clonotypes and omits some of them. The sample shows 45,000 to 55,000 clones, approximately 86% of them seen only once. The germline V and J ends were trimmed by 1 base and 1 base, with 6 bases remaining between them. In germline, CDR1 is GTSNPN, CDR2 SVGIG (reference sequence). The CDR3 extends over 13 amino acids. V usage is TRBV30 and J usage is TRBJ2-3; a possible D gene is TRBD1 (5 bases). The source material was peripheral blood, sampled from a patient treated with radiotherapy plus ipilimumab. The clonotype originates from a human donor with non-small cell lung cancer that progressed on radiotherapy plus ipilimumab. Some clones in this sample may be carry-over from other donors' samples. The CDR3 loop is CAWSAQGTDTQYF. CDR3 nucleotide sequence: TGTGCCTGGAGTGCACAGGGCACAGATACGCAGTATTTT.